Here is one T cell receptor (beta chain) with its context. Antigen specificity is unknown. Ipilimumab CTLA-4 blockade and focal radiation were given to patients with chemo-refractory metastatic non-small-cell lung cancer. This CDR3 comprises 13 residues. The germline V gene encodes CDR1 SGHRS and CDR2 YFSETQ. Trimming took off 5 bases at V and 4 bases at J, with 10 bases between the two ends. The record originates from a study of radiotherapy plus CTLA-4 blockade in lung cancer. Study findings and constraints: Blood TCR clones of tumor origin expanded after radiotherapy plus ipilimumab.

Profiled with immunoSEQ multiplex PCR; TCRdb holds only in-frame clones, not every one. The table records 12,000 or so clones, under 90% of them present only once. The chain recombines TRBV5-1 with TRBJ2-1; D uncertain. The specimen comprised peripheral blood, sampled from a patient treated with radiotherapy plus ipilimumab. This sequence originates from a human donor with non-small cell lung cancer that progressed on radiotherapy plus ipilimumab. The CDR3 bases are TGCGCCAGCAGTCGGAAGGCGTACAATGAGCAGTTCTTC. Residues: CASSRKAYNEQFF.